This TCR beta chain was captured by sequencing in a study of shared T cell receptors in the human thymus. The method was immunoSEQ multiplex PCR; TCRdb's version includes in-frame clones alone and lacks a portion of them. The sample gives approximately 580,000 clones, around three quarters of which show up once; 0.013% is in the top ten. V lost 0 bases and J lost 1, with 12 bases in between. There are 16 residues in the CDR3. The germline V gene has CDR1 SGHRS and CDR2 YFSETQ. These data were also reused for a study on human thymus T cells.

The sequenced sample consisted of thymocytes. The J gene is TRBJ2-3, the V gene TRBV5-1, with D possibly matching TRBD2 (5 bases). This TCR came from a boy younger than two with a congenital heart defect. CDR3 in amino acids: CASSLAGNSRTDTQYF. DNA of the CDR3: TGCGCCAGCAGCTTGGCCGGGAATAGCCGCACAGATACGCAGTATTTT. The full variable domain, completed using reference TRBV5-1 and TRBJ2-3, is KAGVTQTPRYLIKTRGQQVTLSCSPISGHRSVSWYQQTPGQGLQFLFEYFSETQRNKGNFPGRFSGRQFSNSRSEMNVSTLELGDSALYLCASSLAGNSRTDTQYFGPGTRLTVL.